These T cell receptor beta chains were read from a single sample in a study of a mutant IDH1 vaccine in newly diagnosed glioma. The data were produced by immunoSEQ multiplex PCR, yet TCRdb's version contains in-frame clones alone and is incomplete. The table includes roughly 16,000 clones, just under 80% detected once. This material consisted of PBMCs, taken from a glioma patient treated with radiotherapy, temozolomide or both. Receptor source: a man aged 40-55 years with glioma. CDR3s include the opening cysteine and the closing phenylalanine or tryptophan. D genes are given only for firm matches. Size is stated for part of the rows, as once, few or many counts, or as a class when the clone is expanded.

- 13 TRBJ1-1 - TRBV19 TGTGCCAGTAGTATGGCAGGGGTCACTGAAGCTTTCTTT CASSMAGVTEAFF
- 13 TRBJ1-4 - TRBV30 TGTGCCTGGAGTGTTCAGGGTGGTGGGAAACTGTTTTTT CAWSVQGGGKLFF
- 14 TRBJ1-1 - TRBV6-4 TGTGCCAGCAGTGCCGAGGGGCTGGGGACTGAAGCTTTCTTT CASSAEGLGTEAFF
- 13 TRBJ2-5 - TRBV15 TGTGCCACCAGCAGGAAATACCAAGAGACCCAGTACTTC CATSRKYQETQYF
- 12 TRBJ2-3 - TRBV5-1 TGCGCCAGCAGCTTGAAGGCAGATACGCAGTATTTT CASSLKADTQYF
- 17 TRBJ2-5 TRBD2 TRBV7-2 TGTGCCAGCAGCTTAGCGGCCCCTAGCGGGAGGGGTGTGGCCCAGTACTTC CASSLAAPSGRGVAQYF
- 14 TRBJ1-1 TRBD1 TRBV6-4 TGTGCCAGCAGTGACACCGACAGGGGCACTGAAGCTTTCTTT CASSDTDRGTEAFF
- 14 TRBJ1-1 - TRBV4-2 TGTGCCAGCAGCCAAGAGTCCTACTCTCTTCACGCTTTCTTT CASSQESYSLHAFF
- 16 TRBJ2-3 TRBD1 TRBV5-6 TGTGCCAGCAGCCCAACCGGACAGGGCGGCACAGATACGCAGTATTTT CASSPTGQGGTDTQYF
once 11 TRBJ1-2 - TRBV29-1 TGCAGCGTTAAGGGGGGCTATGGCTACACCTTC CSVKGGYGYTF
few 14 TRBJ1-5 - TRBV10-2 TGCGCCAGCAGTGAGTCGGTGGGGAGTCAGCCCCAGCATTTT CASSESVGSQPQHF
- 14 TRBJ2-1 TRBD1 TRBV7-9 TGTGCCAGCAGCTTCTCAGGGGGCTTCGATGAGCAGTTCTTC CASSFSGGFDEQFF
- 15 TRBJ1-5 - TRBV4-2 TGTGCCAGCAGCCAAGATTCCGGGTTTGGTCAGCCCCAGCATTTT CASSQDSGFGQPQHF
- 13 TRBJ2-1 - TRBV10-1 TGCGCCAGCAGTGGGACTCCTACAAATGAGCAGTTCTTC CASSGTPTNEQFF
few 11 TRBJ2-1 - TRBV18 TGTGCCAGCTCACTACTATCGGAGCAGTTCTTC CASSLLSEQFF
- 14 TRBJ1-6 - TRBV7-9 TGTGCCAGCAGCCCAGGGTACTCCGGGTCACCCCTCCACTTT CASSPGYSGSPLHF
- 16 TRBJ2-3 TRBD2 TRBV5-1 TGCGCCAGCAGCCAAAGCGGGAACCCCCGGGGAGATACGCAGTATTTT CASSQSGNPRGDTQYF
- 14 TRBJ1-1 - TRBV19 TGTGCCAGTAGTATATTGGAAGCTGGAGTAGTAGCTTTCTTT CASSILEAGVVAFF
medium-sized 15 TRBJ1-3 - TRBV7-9 TGTGCCAGCAGCCCAAGCACAGGGTCTGGAAACACCATATATTTT CASSPSTGSGNTIYF
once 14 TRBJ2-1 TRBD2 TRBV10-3 TGTGCCGCAAGAAGCGCTAGCGGGAGCAATGAGCAGTTCTTC CAARSASGSNEQFF
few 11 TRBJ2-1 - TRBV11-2 TGTGCCAGCAGCTTAGGGGATCAGCAGTTCTTC CASSLGDQQFF
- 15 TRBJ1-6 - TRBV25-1 TGTGCCAGCAGTCCCCCCGGGACACCTAATTCACCCCTCCACTTT CASSPPGTPNSPLHF
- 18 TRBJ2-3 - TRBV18 TGTGCCAGCTCACCGGTCCGGACTCCCGATTCTTACACAGATACGCAGTATTTT CASSPVRTPDSYTDTQYF
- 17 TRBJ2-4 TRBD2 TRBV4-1 TGCGCCAGCAGCCAAGTACTAGCGAACTTAGCCAAAAACATTCAGTACTTC CASSQVLANLAKNIQYF
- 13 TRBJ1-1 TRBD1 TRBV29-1 TGCAGCGTTGGGACAGGGGGGAACACTGAAGCTTTCTTT CSVGTGGNTEAFF
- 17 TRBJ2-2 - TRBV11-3 TGTGCCAGCAGCACCCCCGGGACATCCCCGAACACCGGGGAGCTGTTTTTT CASSTPGTSPNTGELFF
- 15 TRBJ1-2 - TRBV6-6 TGTGCCAGCAGTTACGTACGTGGCCTTAACTATGGCTACACCTTC CASSYVRGLNYGYTF
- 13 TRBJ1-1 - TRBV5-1 TGCGCCAGCAGCTTTCGGGAGAACACTGAAGCTTTCTTT CASSFRENTEAFF
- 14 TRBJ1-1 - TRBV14 TGTGCCAGCAGCCCCTTCAGGGGCAGCACTGAAGCTTTCTTT CASSPFRGSTEAFF
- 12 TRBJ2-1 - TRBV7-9 TGTGCCAGCAGCCGCAGGGGATATGAGCAGTTCTTC CASSRRGYEQFF
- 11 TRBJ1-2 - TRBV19 TGTGCCAGCCTTGGCCTCTATGGCTACACCTTC CASLGLYGYTF
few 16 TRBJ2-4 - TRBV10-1 TGCGCCAGCAGTGAGTCGATTATGGCAGGGGCTCGTATTCAGTACTTC CASSESIMAGARIQYF
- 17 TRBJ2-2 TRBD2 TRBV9 TGTGCCAGCAGCGTAGGACTAGCGGGAGTTAAAACCGGGGAGCTGTTTTTT CASSVGLAGVKTGELFF
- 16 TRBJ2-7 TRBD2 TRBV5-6 TGTGCCAGCAGCATCCGAATTAGCGGGAGCACGTACGAGCAGTACTTC CASSIRISGSTYEQYF
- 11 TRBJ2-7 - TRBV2 TGTGCCAGCAGTGTTGGCTACGAGCAGTACTTC CASSVGYEQYF
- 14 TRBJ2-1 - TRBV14 TGTGCCAGCAGCCAGAGGATTACTAGGGATGAGCAGTTCTTC CASSQRITRDEQFF
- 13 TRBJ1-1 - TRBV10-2 TGCGCCAGCAGCCCTCTAGGGAACACTGAAGCTTTCTTT CASSPLGNTEAFF
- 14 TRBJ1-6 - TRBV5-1 TGCGCCAGCAGCTTGGCCACGGCAGCTTCTCCGCTCCACTTT CASSLATAASPLHF
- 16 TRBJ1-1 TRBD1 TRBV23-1 TGCGCCAGCAGTCAACTGACAGGGGGGCTGTACACTGAAGCTTTCTTT CASSQLTGGLYTEAFF
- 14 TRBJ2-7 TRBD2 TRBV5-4 TGTGCCAGCAGCGTACCGGACGGGGGGAACGAGCAGTACTTC CASSVPDGGNEQYF
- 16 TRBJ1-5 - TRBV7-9 TGTGCCAGCTCCCCCGGGGGGTGGGTAAGCAATCAGCCCCAGCATTTT CASSPGGWVSNQPQHF
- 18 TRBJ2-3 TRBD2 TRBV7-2 TGTGCCAGCAGCCTGGGCTTTCAGGCTACTAGCGCTGGGGGGACGCAGTATTTT CASSLGFQATSAGGTQYF
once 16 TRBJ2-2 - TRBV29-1 TGCAGCGCACTAAGGAGGGGTAGCGGGAACACCGGGGAGCTGTTTTTT CSALRRGSGNTGELFF